This record concerns one TCR beta chain sequence. What it binds is unknown. The data are from a study of cytomegalovirus exposure and HLA in healthy donors. General study points: Later analysis demonstrated an association between a missense DCLRE1C variant and TCR beta V- and J-gene trimming. Reports credit the classifier with highly specific, highly sensitive diagnosis of cytomegalovirus status.

V trimming: 6 bases; J trimming: 4 bases; junction bases outside the gene matches: 9. CDR1 is MDHEN and CDR2 is SYDVKM in the germline V gene. The CDR3 runs 15 residues. Vbeta (60) and Jbeta (13) primers were used in the PCR. Sequencing was performed with immunoSEQ multiplex PCR; in TCRdb, only in-frame clones are kept and a portion is missing. Among some 190,000 clones listed, more than 65% were seen once. Sequencing input: PBMCs. This chain connects TRBV28 to TRBJ2-7; 10 bases fit TRBD1. The origin of this receptor is a female donor in good health and CMV-seronegative. DNA of the CDR3: TGTGCCAGCAGCCACCCCGGGGACAGGGGATACGAGCAGTACTTC. Its protein is CASSHPGDRGYEQYF.